This T cell receptor beta chain was recovered during a study of shared clonotypes between healthy human individuals. The donors were adults (healthy and HIV-negative) with no recent acute infections or vaccinations. Every donor, a Caucasian adult, lived in Nashville, Tennessee. Deletions cut 5 bases from V and 0 bases from J, with 5 bases between. Germline V gene lookup returns CDR1 MNHEY and CDR2 SMNVEV (reference sequence). CDR3 length: 14 amino acids. Deep-level assay runs were performed. Per the original methods: Filtering was not the same, since immunoSEQ gave junction-only sequences without quality scores. The assay was immunoSEQ multiplex PCR, and TCRdb's table has in-frame clones only and misses some. V and J calls and clone size are given by that table; D and trimming were obtained from the DNA. The sample lists fewer than 600,000 clones; roughly 77% were seen once.

The TCR was taken from a woman aged 35 to 49 in good health. Some clones in this sample may be carry-over from other donors' samples. Sequenced sample: PBMCs. The rearrangement links TRBV27 to TRBJ2-6, with unresolved D. Here the CDR3 DNA reads TGTGCCAGCAGTGCACTCTCTGGGGCCAACGTCCTGACTTTC. Protein sequence: CASSALSGANVLTF.